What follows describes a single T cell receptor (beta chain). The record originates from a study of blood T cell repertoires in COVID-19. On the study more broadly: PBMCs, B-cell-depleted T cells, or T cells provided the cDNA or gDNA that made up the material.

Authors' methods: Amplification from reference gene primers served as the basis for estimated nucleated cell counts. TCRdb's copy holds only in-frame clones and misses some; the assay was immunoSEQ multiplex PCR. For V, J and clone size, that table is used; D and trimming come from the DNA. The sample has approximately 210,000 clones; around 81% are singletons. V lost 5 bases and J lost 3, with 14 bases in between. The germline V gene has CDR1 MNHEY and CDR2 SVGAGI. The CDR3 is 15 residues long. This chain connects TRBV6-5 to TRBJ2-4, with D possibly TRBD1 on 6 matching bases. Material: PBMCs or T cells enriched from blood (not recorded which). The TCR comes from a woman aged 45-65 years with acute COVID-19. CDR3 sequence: CASSPPGANKNIQYF. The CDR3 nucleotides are TGTGCCAGCAGTCCACCAGGGGCTAACAAAAACATTCAGTACTTC.